The present TCR beta chain was sequenced within a study of regulatory T cells in long-lasting Graves disease. Time point in this sample: newly diagnosed GD, antithyroid drugs for less than 3 months. With RNA extracted from PBMCs as input, the TCR library was made. The CDR3 contains 14 residues. Trimming cost V 4 bases and J 3 bases, with 13 bases left between them. Germline V lookup: CDR1 SGHRS, CDR2 YFSETQ. Assembly of TCR beta libraries relied on iRepertoire HTBI primers together with Arm-PCR of CDR3 regions. A single record per CDR3 protein comes from TCRdb applying MiXCR to the multiplex PCR reads. The data hold about 560,000 distinct CDR3 sequences, with around 15% observed a single time. Separately, the same data were catalogued under a study of T cells in Graves' hyperthyroidism and ophthalmopathy. That publication notes: Among thyroid clonotypes expanded above 0.001, most also appeared in blood.

The clonotype originates from a man aged 18 to 29 with Graves disease. This specimen was peripheral blood mononuclear cells (PBMCs), taken at new diagnosis, from a patient treated with antithyroid drugs. This chain uses TRBV5-1 with TRBJ1-1, with unresolved D. The CDR3 DNA follows: TGCGCCAGCAGCACCACAAGGTTGGACACTGAAGCTTTCTTT. Protein product: CASSTTRLDTEAFF.